The 29 T cell receptor beta chains presented below share a single source sample, sequenced in a study of blood T cell repertoires in COVID-19. The repertoire was sequenced with immunoSEQ multiplex PCR; TCRdb's copy has only in-frame clones and lacks some. The sample lists about 23,000 clones; 70% to 90% were seen once. The sequenced material came from peripheral blood. These receptors were taken from a woman aged 80 or over with active COVID-19.

The chain has TRBV4-3 and TRBJ2-3, with 7 bases aligning to TRBD2. CDR1 LGHNA and CDR2 YSLEER come from the germline V gene. Unmatched junction bases numbered 4, after V lost 0 bases and J lost 4 bases. The CDR3 sequence is 15 residues long. Here the CDR3 reads CASSQDWGGSDTQYF. The CDR3 nucleotides read TGCGCCAGCAGCCAAGATTGGGGGGGGTCAGATACGCAGTATTTT.

V usage is TRBV10-3 and J usage is TRBJ2-6, with unresolved D. The ends were cut back, 3 bases at V and 9 bases at J, with 6 bases in the middle. Germline assignment: CDR1 ENHRY and CDR2 SYGVKD. The CDR3 runs to 12 residues. DNA for the CDR3: TGTGCCATCAGTGACCCGGGCAACGTCCTGACTTTC. Protein sequence: CAISDPGNVLTF.

The chain is built from TRBV7-9 and TRBJ1-1; D ambiguous. Germline CDR1 SEHNR, CDR2 FQNEAQ (reference sequence). Deletions cut 5 bases from V and 1 base from J, with 2 bases between. The CDR3 extends over 11 amino acids. The CDR3 sequence: CASSRNTEAFF. CDR3 sequence (DNA): TGTGCCAGCAGCCGGAACACTGAAGCTTTCTTT.

The J gene is TRBJ2-5, the V gene TRBV7-2; 11 nucleotides line up with TRBD2. J lost 5 bases, V lost 0 bases, and 5 bases had no gene match. Germline CDR1 is SGHTA and CDR2 is FQGNSA. The CDR3 runs 16 residues. The CDR3 loop reads CASSLAVSGGAETQYF. DNA of the CDR3: TGTGCCAGCAGCTTAGCGGTTAGCGGGGGGGCGGAGACCCAGTACTTC.

This sequence joins TRBV7-9 and TRBJ1-4; 9 bases fit TRBD1. This CDR3 is 14 amino acids long. V gave up 4 bases and J gave up 5 bases; unmatched junction bases: 2. Germline V gives CDR1 SEHNR, CDR2 FQNEAQ (reference sequence). For the CDR3, the DNA is TGTGCCAGCAGCTCACAGGGGGCGAATGAAAAACTGTTTTTT. Translation: CASSSQGANEKLFF.

The chain combines TRBV9 with TRBJ2-7, with D perhaps TRBD2 (6 bases). The ends were cut back, 0 bases at V and 3 bases at J, with 13 bases in the middle. CDR3 length: 15 residues. Germline CDR1 reads SGDLS; CDR2 reads YYNGEE. CDR3 sequence: CASSVEGGRYYEQYF. The CDR3 nucleotides read TGTGCCAGCAGCGTAGAGGGAGGTCGGTACTACGAGCAGTACTTC.

The chain has TRBV14 and TRBJ1-2; 11 bases match TRBD1. The germline V gene has CDR1 SGHDN and CDR2 FVKESK. V shed 4 bases and J 3 bases; nucleotides not matched to a gene: 7. This CDR3 comprises 16 residues. CDR3 in amino acids: CASSPLPGQGDYGYTF. CDR3 DNA sequence: TGTGCCAGCAGCCCGTTACCGGGACAGGGGGACTATGGCTACACCTTC. Looking up the rest from reference TRBV14 and TRBJ1-2 gives the full variable domain: EAGVTQFPSHSVIEKGQTVTLRCDPISGHDNLYWYRRVMGKEIKFLLHFVKESKQDESGMPNNRFLAERTGGTYSTLKVQPAELEDSGVYFCASSPLPGQGDYGYTFGSGTRLTVV.

The chain uses TRBV30 and TRBJ2-1; the D is unclear. Germline CDR1 GTSNPN, CDR2 SVGIG (reference sequence). The length of the CDR3 is 16 residues. Trimming shortened V by 1 base and J by 0 bases, and 13 bases separated the two germline ends. The CDR3 DNA reads as TGTGCCTGGAGTGCCCCCGGTGGAGCCTCCTACAATGAGCAGTTCTTC. Protein product: CAWSAPGGASYNEQFF.

The DNA of the CDR3 is TGTGCCAGCAGCCCGAGGGAGACCCAGTACTTC. Protein product: CASSPRETQYF. The chain couples TRBV2 to TRBJ2-5, with unresolved D. Per germline, CDR1 SNHLY and CDR2 FYNNEI. The CDR3 is made up of 11 amino acids. V lost 6 bases and J 5 bases, leaving 7 bases between the germline ends.

A few counts support this clone. The V call is TRBV6-1, the J call TRBJ1-2; maybe TRBD1 (5 bases). Germline values: CDR1 MNHNS, CDR2 SASEGT. V was trimmed by 2 bases and J by 5 bases, leaving 6 bases between them. The CDR3 runs 12 residues. As DNA, the CDR3 is TGTGCCAGCAGTGAACGACAGTATGGCTACACCTTC. Its protein is CASSERQYGYTF.

With regard to this clone: One end of the junction varies from germline; a read error may be responsible. The V call is TRBV11-2, the J call TRBJ1-6; D uncertain. The CDR3 is made up of 14 amino acids. The germline V gene has CDR1 SGHAT and CDR2 FQNNGV. The DNA for the CDR3 is TGTGCCAGCACCTTAGAGGGAGGGTTATCACCCCTCCACTTT. Its translation: CASTLEGGLSPLHF.

The J gene is TRBJ2-7, the V gene TRBV19, with D unclear. Germline values: CDR1 LNHDA, CDR2 SQIVND (reference sequence). The ends were cut back, 4 bases at V and 5 bases at J, with 12 bases in the middle. The CDR3 covers 13 residues. The CDR3 reads CASSTGRLHEQYF. In DNA, the CDR3 is TGTGCCAGTAGTACTGGCAGGCTCCACGAGCAGTACTTC. The full variable domain, rest sourced from reference TRBV19 and TRBJ2-7, is DGGITQSPKYLFRKEGQNVTLSCEQNLNHDAMYWYRQDPGQGLRLIYYSQIVNDFQKGDIAEGYSVSREKKESFPLTVTSAQKNPTAFYLCASSTGRLHEQYFGPGTRLTVT.

This chain connects TRBV6-2 or TRBV6-3 to TRBJ1-2, with D perhaps TRBD1 (5 bases). Trimming removed 2 bases from V and 4 bases from J, with 11 bases in between. The V gene's germline CDR1 is MNHEY and CDR2 SVGEGT. The CDR3 sequence is 14 residues long. As DNA, the CDR3 is TGTGCCAGCAGTTACCCCGCGGGGGGCTATGGCTACACCTTC. Its protein product is CASSYPAGGYGYTF.

In the case of this clone: At one end the junction does not follow the germline gene, possibly because of a read error. This chain connects TRBV6-1 to TRBJ2-7; D is perhaps TRBD1 (5 bases). This CDR3 region has 13 residues. Germline V gene lookup returns CDR1 MNHNS and CDR2 SASEGT. This CDR3 is CASSETPGYGQYF. As DNA, the CDR3 is TGTGCCAGCAGTGAAACCCCAGGGTACGGGCAGTACTTC.

This rearrangement joins TRBV5-1 to TRBJ2-2; 10 bases align to TRBD1. CDR3 size: 16 residues. V shed 4 bases and J 8 bases; nucleotides not matched to a gene: 11. CDR1 and CDR2 from the germline V gene are SGHRS and YFSETQ. In DNA form, the CDR3 reads TGCGCCAGCAGCCCAGGGGGACAGGGGTATTCAGGGGAGCTGTTTTTT. Translated: CASSPGGQGYSGELFF.

This rearrangement joins TRBV23-1 to TRBJ1-6; no firm D call. TRBV23-1 is assigned to the ORF class and has an uncertain function. The CDR3 loop spans 17 amino acids. V lost 1 base, J lost 0 bases, and 10 bases lay in between. CDR3: CASSQFRESSYNSPLHF. The CDR3 bases are TGCGCCAGCAGTCAATTTCGTGAGAGCTCCTATAATTCACCCCTCCACTTT.

This chain joins TRBV7-2 and TRBJ2-5; 8 bases align to TRBD1. CDR3 length equals 15 residues. Per the germline V gene, CDR1 is SGHTA and CDR2 is FQGNSA. V lost 4 bases to trimming and J lost 5 bases; unmatched junction nucleotides: 9. The CDR3 region is CASSSGWTGRETQYF. Here the CDR3 DNA reads TGTGCCAGCAGCTCCGGCTGGACAGGGAGGGAGACCCAGTACTTC. Looking up the rest from reference TRBV7-2 and TRBJ2-5 gives the full variable domain: GAGVSQSPSNKVTEKGKDVELRCDPISGHTALYWYRQSLGQGLEFLIYFQGNSAPDKSGLPSDRFSAERTGGSVSTLTIQRTQQEDSAVYLCASSSGWTGRETQYFGPGTRLLVL.

The chain has TRBV29-1 and TRBJ1-1, with D perhaps matching TRBD1 (6 bases). Looked up from germline, CDR1 is SQVTM and CDR2 is ANQGSEA. The CDR3 sequence is 14 residues long. V was pared by 4 bases and J by 5 bases, with 17 bases between. CDR3 residues: CSVVTRGIGTEAFF. The CDR3 bases are TGCAGCGTTGTCACCAGGGGCATCGGTACTGAAGCTTTCTTT.

This chain joins TRBV9 and TRBJ2-1; 8 nucleotides agree with TRBD2. This CDR3 is 13 amino acids long. Germline V CDR1 and CDR2: SGDLS, YYNGEE. The V and J ends lost 4 bases and 8 bases, in that order; junction bases with no gene match: 5. CDR3 protein: CASSTGGRYEQFF. Written as DNA, the CDR3 is TGTGCCAGCAGCACGGGGGGGAGGTATGAGCAGTTCTTC.

This clone occurred once. The rearrangement links TRBV19 to TRBJ2-7; the match to TRBD1 covers 9 bases. Germline V gene data show CDR1 as LNHDA and CDR2 as SQIVND (reference sequence). The CDR3 contains 14 residues. V lost 3 bases, J lost 4 bases, and 4 bases stayed unmatched. CDR3 DNA: TGTGCCAGTAGTATGGGGACAGGGCCGTACGAGCAGTACTTC. This codes for CASSMGTGPYEQYF.

The count of this clone is one. The chain couples TRBV7-2 to TRBJ1-1; D is unclear. Trimming removed 6 bases at V and 7 bases at J, with 21 bases between. Germline V gene sequence: CDR1 SGHTA, CDR2 FQGNSA. The CDR3 extends over 15 amino acids. As DNA, the CDR3 is TGTGCCAGCAGTCCCCTTCTTACGGCGGGCGGTGAAGCTTTCTTT. This codes for CASSPLLTAGGEAFF.

CDR3 region: CASSRQGVYEQYF. In DNA, the CDR3 is TGTGCCAGCAGTAGACAGGGGGTCTACGAGCAGTACTTC. The chain has TRBV12-3 or TRBV12-4 and TRBJ2-7; 9 bases align to TRBD1. The V and J ends lost 5 bases and 3 bases, in that order; junction bases with no gene match: 2. This CDR3 contains 13 residues.

The chain recombines TRBV28 with TRBJ1-3; tentative D call: TRBD1 (6 bases). This CDR3 comprises 15 residues. Germline assignment: CDR1 MDHEN and CDR2 SYDVKM. Trimming took off 11 bases at V and 5 bases at J, with 22 bases between the two ends. Here the CDR3 DNA reads TGTGCCGCCCAAGGGGGAGCAGATGGGAGAAACACCATATATTTT. Protein sequence: CAAQGGADGRNTIYF.

V gene TRBV6-2 or TRBV6-3 combines with J gene TRBJ1-5, with D hard to call. CDR3 length: 14 amino acids. Germline CDR1 MNHEY, CDR2 SVGEGT. Between the trimmed V and J ends, which lost 5 bases and 6 bases, there was a span of 14 bases. The CDR3 DNA follows: TGTGCCAGCAGTCACGAATGGCAGATTCAGCCCCAGCATTTT. As protein: CASSHEWQIQPQHF.

The rearrangement joins TRBV6-5 to TRBJ1-1, with D hard to call. The CDR3 extends over 14 amino acids. Per the germline V gene, CDR1 is MNHEY and CDR2 is SVGAGI. With 8 bases removed from V and 1 base from J, the gap between germline ends came to 14 bases. In DNA form, the CDR3 reads TGTGCCAGCGGAAGGAAGGGAGGGAACACTGAAGCTTTCTTT. Protein sequence: CASGRKGGNTEAFF.

The chain uses TRBV11-2 and TRBJ2-1, with 7 bases fitting TRBD2. Unmatched junction bases numbered 5, after V lost 5 bases and J lost 1 base. Germline CDR1 and CDR2: SGHAT and FQNNGV. The CDR3 extends over 15 amino acids. CDR3 bases: TGTGCCAGCAGCCTAAGCGGGGTTTCCTACAATGAGCAGTTCTTC. Translated: CASSLSGVSYNEQFF.

V and J are TRBV18 and TRBJ2-3; 9 bases line up with TRBD1. This CDR3 has 15 residues. V shed 6 bases, J shed 2 bases, and the junction held 6 bases outside the gene matches. The germline V gene encodes CDR1 KGHSH and CDR2 LQKENI. The chain's CDR3 is CASSPGTGYTDTQYF. The CDR3 bases are TGTGCCAGCTCCCCCGGGACAGGGTACACAGATACGCAGTATTTT.

This clone came up once. The V and J genes are TRBV5-1 and TRBJ2-1; 8 positions match TRBD2. The V and J ends lost 4 bases and 4 bases, in that order; junction bases with no gene match: 4. Germline CDR1 and CDR2: SGHRS and YFSETQ. The CDR3 sequence is 14 residues long. CDR3 in amino acids: CASSSSGVYNEQFF. The CDR3 nucleotides are TGCGCCAGCAGCAGTAGCGGGGTATACAATGAGCAGTTCTTC.

The chain employs TRBV7-9 and TRBJ2-3; 10 positions match TRBD2. Trimming cost V 2 bases and J 6 bases; bases outside gene matches: 5. The CDR3 runs 15 residues. CDR1 SEHNR and CDR2 FQNEAQ come from the germline V gene (reference sequence). CDR3 in amino acids: CASSLSSGGADTQYF. As DNA, the CDR3 is TGTGCCAGCAGCTTATCCAGCGGGGGGGCCGATACGCAGTATTTT.